This TCR beta chain was recovered during a study of glioma-infiltrating T cells after dendritic cell vaccination. For the study at large: Treatment, given 2003 to 2012, was autologous tumor lysate-pulsed dendritic cell vaccination. Overall study results and limits: Few patients contributed both blood and tumor specimens.

The time point: after dendritic cell vaccination, including at tumor progression/relapse. Trimming pared 0 bases from V and 4 bases from J, leaving 11 bases between. The germline gives CDR1 SGDLS, CDR2 YYNGEE. The CDR3 contains 14 residues. This clone was seen more than once but under ten times. Its antigen is undetermined. The data were produced by immunoSEQ multiplex PCR, yet TCRdb's version contains in-frame clones alone and is incomplete. The sample lists 55,000 to 75,000 clones, 70% to 85% occurring once. The specimen comprised blood, sampled after dendritic cell vaccination. The source is a human donor with glioblastoma. This chain uses TRBV9 with TRBJ2-7, with D possibly being TRBD1 (5 bases). This CDR3 reads CASSVEAGIYEQYF. The CDR3 bases are TGTGCCAGCAGCGTAGAGGCAGGGATATACGAGCAGTACTTC. The complete variable domain, with remaining parts taken from reference TRBV9 and TRBJ2-7, reads DSGVTQTPKHLITATGQRVTLRCSPRSGDLSVYWYQQSLDQGLQFLIQYYNGEERAKGNILERFSAQQFPDLHSELNLSSLELGDSALYFCASSVEAGIYEQYFGPGTRLTVT.